The 18 T cell receptor beta chains below come from one sample, sequenced in a study of blood T cells in healthy people across ages. A J-beta primer mix and a sample-barcoded 5' primer were used in a second PCR of roughly 7 to 12 cycles. TCRdb itself ran the 5' RACE reads through MiXCR, one entry per CDR3 protein. The profile shows more than 1,400,000 distinct CDR3 sequences, roughly 40% of them singletons. Sequenced sample: blood. Every receptor here comes from a woman aged 18-30 years in good health.

The chain employs TRBV20-1 and TRBJ1-1; possible D gene TRBD1, 5 bases. Germline loops: CDR1 DFQATT, CDR2 SNEGSKA (reference sequence). V lost 6 bases to trimming and J lost 1 base, with 9 bases between them. The CDR3 extends over 12 amino acids. The CDR3 DNA reads TGCAGTGCCGGGGCCTGGAACACTGAAGCTTTCTTT. Its protein product is CSAGAWNTEAFF.

The chain employs TRBV20-1 and TRBJ1-2; TRBD1 is a possible D gene (6 bases). Looked up from germline, CDR1 is DFQATT and CDR2 is SNEGSKA (reference sequence). V was shortened by 6 bases and J by 1 base, with 9 bases between the two germline ends. The CDR3 is made up of 12 amino acids. The CDR3 DNA reads as TGCAGTGCCAGACAGGATAACTATGGCTACACCTTC. It is translated as CSARQDNYGYTF.

This clonotype was found a few times. V and J are TRBV24-1 and TRBJ2-5, with 9 bases aligning to TRBD2. This CDR3 is built from 17 residues. V trimming: 2 bases; J trimming: 1 base; junction bases outside the gene matches: 7. The germline V gene has CDR1 KGHDR and CDR2 SFDVKD. CDR3 amino acids: CATSDYPGLAAQETQYF. DNA for the CDR3: TGTGCCACCAGTGATTATCCGGGACTAGCAGCCCAAGAGACCCAGTACTTC.

This clonotype was observed a handful of times. This chain links TRBV29-1 with TRBJ2-1, with 10 positions matching TRBD2. There are 13 residues in the CDR3. The germline CDR1 and CDR2 sequences are SQVTM and ANQGSEA. With 6 bases clipped from V and 7 bases from J, the junction kept 6 bases outside the gene matches. The CDR3 nucleotides are TGCAGCGTGAGCGGGGGGGCCAGTAATGAGCAGTTCTTC. Encoded protein: CSVSGGASNEQFF.

This chain connects TRBV4-1 to TRBJ1-5, with D unresolved. The germline V gene encodes CDR1 MGHRA and CDR2 YSYEKL. The CDR3 covers 16 residues. V gave up 1 base and J gave up 0 bases, with 10 bases separating them. In DNA, the CDR3 is TGCGCCAGCAGCCAAGTATCGGGGAGTAGCAATCAGCCCCAGCATTTT. It is translated as CASSQVSGSSNQPQHF.

The chain recombines TRBV2 with TRBJ2-1, with TRBD2 matching over 10 bases. With V trimmed by 5 bases and J by 13 bases, 14 bases remained unmatched. Germline V gives CDR1 SNHLY, CDR2 FYNNEI. The length of the CDR3 is 15 residues. The CDR3, as DNA: TGTGCCAGCAGTCTGATGCTAGCGGGAGAAGAGACCCAGTTCTTC. Translating gives CASSLMLAGEETQFF.

This chain joins TRBV20-1 and TRBJ2-1, with D perhaps TRBD2 (5 bases). Germline loops: CDR1 DFQATT, CDR2 SNEGSKA (reference sequence). V was clipped by 0 bases and J by 10 bases, with 16 bases between them. CDR3 length: 14 amino acids. CDR3 nucleotide sequence: TGCAGTGCTAGAGATGTCGAGGGCCCAGTGGAGCAGTTCTTC. Protein: CSARDVEGPVEQFF.

This clonotype was found a few times. This rearrangement joins TRBV12-3 or TRBV12-4 to TRBJ2-7, with TRBD1 as a possible D gene (5 bases). V was clipped by 2 bases and J by 6 bases, with 11 bases between them. The CDR3 consists of 13 residues. In DNA, the CDR3 is TGTGCCAGCAGTTTAAGGGGATCAAGCGAGCAGTACTTC. This codes for CASSLRGSSEQYF.

The CDR3: CASSQVSSGLGATQYF. CDR3 coding DNA: TGCGCCAGCAGCCAAGTCAGTTCGGGACTAGGGGCTACGCAGTATTTT. V is TRBV4-1 and J is TRBJ2-3; 8 bases are shared with TRBD2. Germline V gene sequence: CDR1 MGHRA, CDR2 YSYEKL. The CDR3 has 16 amino acids. Trimming at V came to 1 base and at J to 8 bases, leaving 11 bases not matched to a gene.

The V and J genes are TRBV3-1 and TRBJ2-3, with D hard to call. The CDR3 extends over 15 amino acids. Germline loops: CDR1 LGHDT, CDR2 YNNKEL (reference sequence). The ends were cut back, 6 bases at V and 4 bases at J, with 17 bases in the middle. The chain's CDR3 is CASSQRASRADTQYF. DNA of the CDR3: TGTGCCAGCAGTCAAAGAGCCTCTCGTGCAGATACGCAGTATTTT.

This clonotype has a handful of counts. CDR3 sequence: CSARDGGGGETQYF. CDR3 sequence (DNA): TGCAGTGCTAGAGATGGCGGGGGAGGAGAGACCCAGTACTTC. The V gene is TRBV20-1, the J gene TRBJ2-7; 7 bases are a match to TRBD2. Matching the DNA end better, TRBJ2-5 makes the J call doubtful. From germline, CDR1 is DFQATT and CDR2 SNEGSKA (reference sequence). The length of the CDR3 is 14 residues.

The chain combines TRBV5-6 with TRBJ1-2; maybe TRBD1 (5 bases). Per the germline V gene, CDR1 is SGHDT and CDR2 is YYEEEE. This CDR3 contains 14 residues. The V and J ends lost 2 bases and 2 bases respectively, with 10 bases between them. CDR3 bases: TGTGCCAGCAGCTTTCGTGCAGGGAACTATGGCTACACCTTC. Encoded protein: CASSFRAGNYGYTF.

J is TRBJ1-5 and V is TRBV12-3 or TRBV12-4; the D is unclear. V was shortened by 1 base and J by 4 bases, with 23 bases between the two germline ends. CDR3 length: 19 residues. The CDR3 is CASSLVVNPRAFGNQPQHF. The DNA for the CDR3 is TGTGCCAGCAGTTTAGTAGTCAATCCCAGAGCTTTTGGGAATCAGCCCCAGCATTTT.

The gene calls are TRBV15 and TRBJ2-3, with 13 bases fitting TRBD2. Germline V gene data show CDR1 as LNHNV and CDR2 as YYDKDF (reference sequence). V shed 3 bases, J shed 2 bases, and the junction held 5 bases outside the gene matches. This CDR3 contains 17 residues. The CDR3, as DNA: TGTGCCACCAGCAGTCTGACTAGCGGGGGGAACACAGATACGCAGTATTTT. Translation gives CATSSLTSGGNTDTQYF.

This clonotype has only a few counts. V gene TRBV6-1 combines with J gene TRBJ2-7; either TRBD1 or TRBD2 may fit D (5 bases each). Trimming cost V 5 bases and J 1 base, with 21 bases left between them. Germline V gives CDR1 MNHNS, CDR2 SASEGT. This CDR3 contains 17 residues. Here the CDR3 DNA reads TGTGCCAGCAGTCCCCAAATCCCGGGACCATCTTCCTACGAGCAGTACTTC. It specifies CASSPQIPGPSSYEQYF.

This clonotype was detected only a few times. The rearrangement joins TRBV5-1 to TRBJ1-1, with 10 bases that match TRBD1. Germline V gene sequence: CDR1 SGHRS, CDR2 YFSETQ. The CDR3 has 16 residues. V gave up 0 bases and J gave up 6 bases; unmatched junction bases: 8. The CDR3 nucleotides are TGCGCCAGCAGCTTGGCGACGACAGGGGGCACCGCTGAAGCTTTCTTT. This gives the protein CASSLATTGGTAEAFF.

The V gene is TRBV5-5, the J gene TRBJ1-2, with 7 bases fitting TRBD1. This CDR3 is 13 amino acids long. With 3 bases clipped from V and 6 bases from J, the junction kept 5 bases outside the gene matches. Germline V lookup: CDR1 SGHKS, CDR2 YYEKEE (reference sequence). The CDR3 loop reads CASSYPTGNGYTF. CDR3 coding DNA: TGTGCCAGCAGCTACCCGACAGGGAATGGCTACACCTTC. The variable domain in full, with the rest retrieved from reference TRBV5-5 and TRBJ1-2, is DAGVTQSPTHLIKTRGQQVTLRCSPISGHKSVSWYQQVLGQGPQFIFQYYEKEERGRGNFPDRFSARQFPNYSSELNVNALLLGDSALYLCASSYPTGNGYTFGSGTRLTVV.

CDR3 amino acids: CASSLAAGSQAFF. The CDR3 nucleotides read TGTGCCAGCAGCTTGGCCGCCGGGAGCCAAGCTTTCTTT. The gene calls are TRBV5-5 and TRBJ1-1; D remains unclear. Germline assignment: CDR1 SGHKS and CDR2 YYEKEE (reference sequence). The ends were cut back, 0 bases at V and 9 bases at J, with 12 bases in the middle. The CDR3 consists of 13 residues.